This is a list of T cell receptor beta chains from one sample in a study of T cell changes during pregnancy in multiple sclerosis. Clones were read by immunoSEQ multiplex PCR, and TCRdb kept only the in-frame ones, dropping some. The sample includes 91,000 or so clones, 85% to 95% of them seen just once. The sequencing used peripheral blood, collected after pregnancy. Source of these receptors: a female donor with multiple sclerosis, enrolled in a pregnancy study. Each CDR3 is given with its conserved first and last residue. The order of the fields is D gene, clone size, J gene, V gene, CDR3 protein, CDR3 DNA. A D gene is named only where the DNA matches it firmly. Not all rows give a size; the values are once, few, many and, for expanded clones, a class.

TRBD2	NA	TRBJ2-1	TRBV7-2	CASSLEGSGRAKPYNEQFF	TGTGCCAGCAGCTTAGAAGGTAGCGGGAGGGCCAAACCTTACAATGAGCAGTTCTTC
TRBD1	NA	TRBJ2-7	TRBV10-3	CAISVGQGASSREQYF	TGTGCCATCAGTGTCGGGCAGGGGGCCTCTTCGCGGGAGCAGTACTTC
TRBD2	NA	TRBJ2-2	TRBV7-7	CASSLLSGTRYTGELFF	TGTGCCAGCAGCTTGCTTAGCGGGACCAGATACACCGGGGAGCTGTTTTTT
TRBD1	NA	TRBJ1-5	TRBV27	CASSPGTGNNQPQHF	TGTGCCAGCAGTCCCGGGACAGGAAACAATCAGCCCCAGCATTTT
TRBD2	NA	TRBJ2-7	TRBV11-3	CASSPLEASGSHYEQYF	TGTGCCAGCAGCCCGTTGGAGGCTAGCGGGTCTCACTACGAGCAGTACTTC
NA	NA	TRBJ1-4	TRBV29-1	CSVSSADGGEKLFF	TGCAGCGTTTCTAGCGCGGACGGCGGGGAAAAACTGTTTTTT
TRBD1	few	TRBJ1-4	TRBV30	CAWRSGTGWEKLFF	TGTGCCTGGAGGAGTGGGACAGGGTGGGAAAAACTGTTTTTT
TRBD2	NA	TRBJ2-5	TRBV13	CASSLAGGEETQYF	TGTGCCAGCAGCCTAGCGGGGGGGGAAGAGACCCAGTACTTC
TRBD2	NA	TRBJ2-7	TRBV7-9	CASSIGTSGAGEQYF	TGTGCCAGCAGCATCGGGACTAGCGGGGCAGGGGAGCAGTACTTC
NA	NA	TRBJ1-1	TRBV6-1	CASSQRRQKNTEAFF	TGTGCCAGCAGTCAAAGGAGGCAGAAGAACACTGAAGCTTTCTTT
NA	NA	TRBJ2-7	TRBV7-8	CASSLARQWEQYF	TGTGCCAGCAGCTTAGCGAGGCAATGGGAGCAGTACTTC
NA	NA	TRBJ1-5	TRBV6-1	CASSEARGRGQPQHF	TGTGCCAGCAGTGAAGCGAGGGGGAGGGGTCAGCCCCAGCATTTT
NA	few	TRBJ1-2	TRBV19	CASTSGNYGYTF	TGTGCCAGTACGTCAGGGAACTATGGCTACACCTTC
NA	NA	TRBJ2-1	TRBV10-3	CAINGLDNEQFF	TGTGCCATCAACGGGTTAGACAATGAGCAGTTCTTC
TRBD2	NA	TRBJ2-7	TRBV4-1	CASSPLAGGYEQYF	TGCGCCAGCAGCCCCCTTGCGGGAGGGTACGAGCAGTACTTC
NA	NA	TRBJ2-5	TRBV27	CASSGDIPSGAQYF	TGTGCCAGCAGCGGGGATATCCCATCGGGGGCCCAGTACTTC
TRBD1	NA	TRBJ2-1	TRBV29-1	CSARQGPNYNEQFF	TGCAGCGCCAGACAGGGGCCAAACTACAATGAGCAGTTCTTC
NA	NA	TRBJ2-7	TRBV7-9	CASSLAGQEREQYF	TGTGCCAGCAGCTTAGCGGGCCAAGAACGCGAGCAGTACTTC
NA	NA	TRBJ2-3	TRBV5-1	CASSLAGASTDTQYF	TGCGCCAGCAGCTTGGCAGGGGCAAGCACAGATACGCAGTATTTT
NA	NA	TRBJ2-4	TRBV15	CATSRGGLEDIQYF	TGTGCCACCAGCAGGGGGGGGCTAGAAGACATTCAGTACTTC
TRBD1	NA	TRBJ1-1	TRBV27	CASSVLQGMNTEAFF	TGTGCCAGCAGTGTATTACAGGGGATGAACACTGAAGCTTTCTTT
TRBD1	NA	TRBJ1-2	TRBV9	CASSSRDRGTYGYTF	TGTGCCAGCAGCAGCCGGGACAGGGGGACCTATGGCTACACCTTC
NA	NA	TRBJ1-2	TRBV30	CAWSNSLNYGYTF	TGTGCCTGGAGTAACAGTCTTAACTATGGCTACACCTTC
TRBD2	NA	TRBJ2-1	TRBV18	CASSPGTSAYNEQFF	TGTGCCAGCTCACCCGGGACTAGCGCGTACAATGAGCAGTTCTTC
NA	NA	TRBJ2-7	TRBV5-1	CASSSGVSYEQYF	TGCGCCAGCAGCTCAGGGGTCTCCTACGAGCAGTACTTC
NA	NA	TRBJ2-7	TRBV4-1	CASSQVVEYYEQYF	TGCGCCAGCAGCCAAGTGGTAGAATACTACGAGCAGTACTTC
NA	NA	TRBJ2-5	TRBV2	CASSRDNQETQYF	TGTGCCAGCTCCCGGGACAACCAAGAGACCCAGTACTTC
TRBD1	NA	TRBJ1-2	TRBV7-8	CASSPGQGNYGYTF	TGTGCCAGCAGCCCCGGACAGGGTAACTATGGCTACACCTTC
TRBD2	NA	TRBJ2-2	TRBV5-1	CASSGSGSVTGELFF	TGCGCCAGCAGCGGTAGCGGGAGCGTCACCGGGGAGCTGTTTTTT
NA	NA	TRBJ1-5	TRBV19	CASSRTGQNNQPQHF	TGTGCCAGTAGCCGGACGGGACAAAACAATCAGCCCCAGCATTTT
TRBD1	NA	TRBJ1-1	TRBV14	CASSQEWFRQGDTEAFF	TGTGCCAGCAGCCAAGAGTGGTTTAGACAGGGTGACACTGAAGCTTTCTTT
TRBD1	NA	TRBJ1-2	TRBV7-9	CASSLGQGQGTYGYTF	TGTGCCAGCAGCTTAGGGCAGGGACAGGGGACCTATGGCTACACCTTC
TRBD1	NA	TRBJ1-5	TRBV2	CASSPRDRGHDQPQHF	TGTGCCAGCAGTCCCCGGGACAGGGGGCATGATCAGCCCCAGCATTTT
NA	NA	TRBJ2-7	TRBV30	CAWSNNILYEQYF	TGTGCCTGGAGTAATAATATCCTTTACGAGCAGTACTTC
NA	once	TRBJ2-3	TRBV18	CASSTNTDTQYF	TGTGCCAGCTCGACTAACACAGATACGCAGTATTTT
NA	NA	TRBJ2-1	TRBV11-3	CASGGPSYNEQFF	TGTGCCAGCGGCGGGCCATCCTACAATGAGCAGTTCTTC
NA	NA	TRBJ2-1	TRBV4-1	CASSHPRIYGGNEQFF	TGCGCCAGCAGCCACCCTAGGATATACGGGGGCAATGAGCAGTTCTTC
TRBD1	NA	TRBJ2-7	TRBV7-9	CASSLVGGQGSDEQYF	TGTGCCAGCAGCTTAGTGGGGGGACAGGGGAGTGACGAGCAGTACTTC
NA	NA	TRBJ2-5	TRBV7-9	CASSLSLMKTQYF	TGTGCCAGCAGCTTAAGCTTGATGAAGACCCAGTACTTC
TRBD1	NA	TRBJ2-1	TRBV9	CASSDGTGGGLGNNEQFF	TGTGCCAGCAGCGACGGGACAGGGGGCGGATTAGGGAACAATGAGCAGTTCTTC
NA	NA	TRBJ2-7	TRBV27	CASSFGPHNYEQYF	TGTGCCAGCAGTTTTGGCCCCCACAATTACGAGCAGTACTTC
NA	NA	TRBJ1-5	TRBV2	CASSDRDSNQPQHF	TGTGCCAGCAGTGACAGGGATAGCAATCAGCCCCAGCATTTT
TRBD2	NA	TRBJ2-3	TRBV7-6	CASSGQLAGVADTQYF	TGTGCCAGCAGCGGGCAACTAGCGGGAGTTGCAGATACGCAGTATTTT
NA	NA	TRBJ2-5	TRBV7-9	CASSPSVQGWETQYF	TGTGCCAGCAGCCCATCGGTGCAGGGCTGGGAGACCCAGTACTTC
NA	NA	TRBJ1-2	TRBV2	CASSVEVTLNYGYTF	TGTGCCAGCAGTGTGGAGGTTACCCTTAACTATGGCTACACCTTC
NA	NA	TRBJ2-7	TRBV5-1	CASSFRQGGTPSYEQYF	TGCGCCAGCAGCTTCAGGCAGGGGGGAACCCCCTCCTACGAGCAGTACTTC
TRBD2	NA	TRBJ2-3	TRBV6-7	CASSTSGRATDTQYF	TGTGCCAGCAGCACTAGCGGGAGGGCAACAGATACGCAGTATTTT
TRBD2	NA	TRBJ2-1	TRBV7-2	CASSLSSGRDNEQFF	TGTGCCAGCAGCTTATCCAGCGGGAGGGACAATGAGCAGTTCTTC
NA	NA	TRBJ2-7	TRBV13	CASSLTSREQYF	TGTGCCAGCAGCCTGACTAGTCGCGAGCAGTACTTC
TRBD1	NA	TRBJ2-1	TRBV27	CASSLRQGTNNEQFF	TGTGCCAGCAGTTTAAGACAGGGGACGAACAATGAGCAGTTCTTC